These 25 T cell receptor beta chains share one sample of origin, sequenced in a study of T-cell reconstitution after alpha-beta-depleted transplantation in children. A library of TCRbeta sequences, prepared with unique molecular identifiers, was generated. TCRdb analysed the PCR reads with MiXCR anew, one entry per CDR3 protein. In the table there are 300,000 or so distinct CDR3 sequences, more than 20% of which are singletons. The sample consisted of PBMCs, mostly from graft donor cells, taken 180 days after TCRalphabeta/CD19-depleted stem cell transplant. These receptors all come from a male patient younger than 18 who had a stem cell transplant for acute lymphoblastic leukemia, so the T cells may come from the graft donor.

V is TRBV5-1 and J is TRBJ1-1, with D unclear. Trimming pared 2 bases from V and 6 bases from J, leaving 17 bases between. CDR1 is SGHRS and CDR2 is YFSETQ in the germline V gene. The CDR3 totals 15 residues. CDR3 bases: TGCGCCAGCAGCTTATACGGTGGGCGGCCATCTGAAGCTTTCTTT. Protein product: CASSLYGGRPSEAFF.

A few counts support this clonotype. V and J are TRBV20-1 and TRBJ2-2; 8 positions match TRBD1. Germline lookup yields CDR1 DFQATT and CDR2 SNEGSKA (reference sequence). The V and J ends lost 6 bases and 0 bases, in that order; junction bases with no gene match: 3. This CDR3 is built from 14 residues. CDR3 in DNA: TGCAGTGCCACGGACAGGGCGAACACCGGGGAGCTGTTTTTT. Protein: CSATDRANTGELFF.

This clonotype was seen only a few times. The chain is built from TRBV9 and TRBJ1-5; TRBD1 might be the D (6 bases). V gave up 0 bases and J gave up 7 bases, with 11 bases separating them. The CDR3 spans 14 residues. CDR1 is SGDLS and CDR2 is YYNGEE in the germline V gene. DNA for the CDR3: TGTGCCAGCAGCGTAGCGGGGGCCGGACAGCCCCAGCATTTT. Residues: CASSVAGAGQPQHF.

The chain joins TRBV7-8 to TRBJ2-3; D is unresolved. The CDR3 is made up of 13 amino acids. The germline V and J ends were trimmed by 0 bases and 10 bases, with 11 bases remaining between them. CDR1 and CDR2 (germline): SGHVS, FQNEAQ. The CDR3 spells CASSLAGRQAQYF. CDR3 coding DNA: TGTGCCAGCAGCTTAGCAGGCAGGCAGGCGCAGTATTTT.

In this sample, this clonotype turned up once. The chain employs TRBV24-1 and TRBJ2-6, with unresolved D. Trimming cost V 5 bases and J 0 bases, with 7 bases left between them. In germline, CDR1 is KGHDR, CDR2 SFDVKD. CDR3 length: 15 residues. As DNA, the CDR3 is TGTGCCACCAGTGCTCCCAGCTCTGGGGCCAACGTCCTGACTTTC. Its protein product is CATSAPSSGANVLTF.

This chain uses TRBV27 with TRBJ2-3, with D unclear. There are 12 residues in the CDR3. In germline, CDR1 is MNHEY, CDR2 SMNVEV (reference sequence). Trimming left V 6 bases short and J 0 bases short, with 4 bases between. Written as DNA, the CDR3 is TGTGCCAGCAGGCCTAGCACAGATACGCAGTATTTT. Residues: CASRPSTDTQYF.

This clonotype was recorded many times. The chain joins TRBV12-3 or TRBV12-4 to TRBJ1-1; D might be TRBD1 (6 bases). The CDR3 length is 12 residues. V gave up 2 bases and J gave up 8 bases, with 9 bases separating them. The DNA of the CDR3 is TGTGCCAGCAGTTTAAGGGGGGGGGAAGCTTTCTTT. This encodes CASSLRGGEAFF.

This clonotype was detected a few times. The chain uses TRBV12-3 or TRBV12-4 and TRBJ2-5; a possible D gene is TRBD1 (5 bases). The CDR3 contains 13 residues. Trimming removed 2 bases from V and 5 bases from J, with 9 bases in between. The CDR3 sequence is CASSLLGLETQYF. CDR3 nucleotides: TGTGCCAGCAGTTTACTGGGGCTGGAGACCCAGTACTTC.

V gene TRBV18 combines with J gene TRBJ2-7; 8 bases fit TRBD2. CDR1 and CDR2 (germline): KGHSH, LQKENI. This CDR3 contains 14 residues. V shed 2 bases and J 6 bases; nucleotides not matched to a gene: 6. CDR3 loop: CASSPSGSRGEQYF. CDR3 bases: TGTGCCAGCTCACCAAGCGGGAGTCGGGGCGAGCAGTACTTC. Variable domain in full (rest from reference TRBV18 and TRBJ2-7): NAGVMQNPRHLVRRRGQEARLRCSPMKGHSHVYWYRQLPEEGLKFMVYLQKENIIDESGMPKERFSAEFPKEGPSILRIQQVVRGDSAAYFCASSPSGSRGEQYFGPGTRLTVT.

The rearrangement links TRBV5-1 to TRBJ1-3; TRBD1 aligns across 7 bases. The CDR3 has 16 residues. Per germline, CDR1 SGHRS and CDR2 YFSETQ. V dropped 4 bases and J dropped 0; count of bases not matched to a gene: 7. CDR3 coding DNA: TGCGCCAGCAGCCCGGGAGGGGGCTTCTCTGGAAACACCATATATTTT. This encodes CASSPGGGFSGNTIYF.

This clonotype was detected only a few times. The chain links TRBV27 to TRBJ2-7, with unresolved D. Deletions cut 6 bases from V and 3 bases from J, with 15 bases between. CDR3 length: 14 amino acids. Germline V gene lookup returns CDR1 MNHEY and CDR2 SMNVEV (reference sequence). DNA for the CDR3: TGTGCCAGCAGCCCAAAGGACGGGTTCTACGAGCAGTACTTC. Protein: CASSPKDGFYEQYF.

This clonotype has more than one count but fewer than ten. This rearrangement joins TRBV9 to TRBJ2-4; D is ambiguous. V was trimmed by 0 bases and J by 4 bases, leaving 5 bases between them. This CDR3 region has 13 residues. CDR1 and CDR2 from the germline V gene are SGDLS and YYNGEE. This CDR3 is CASSVGQKNIQYF. CDR3 nucleotides: TGTGCCAGCAGCGTAGGGCAGAAAAACATTCAGTACTTC.

The genes are TRBV4-2 and TRBJ2-2; no clear D. CDR1 LGHNA and CDR2 YNFKEQ come from the germline V gene. V lost 3 bases and J lost 3, with 8 bases in between. The CDR3 length is 14 residues. The CDR3 DNA follows: TGTGCCAGCAGCCAGTGGGGTTACACCGGGGAGCTGTTTTTT. It yields the protein CASSQWGYTGELFF.

This chain connects TRBV24-1 to TRBJ2-3; maybe TRBD1 (5 bases). The germline V and J ends were trimmed by 0 bases and 1 base, with 10 bases remaining between them. The CDR3 runs 16 residues. Germline V CDR1 and CDR2: KGHDR, SFDVKD. The CDR3 spells CATSDLQGKGTDTQYF. The CDR3 DNA reads TGTGCCACCAGTGATTTGCAGGGAAAGGGCACAGATACGCAGTATTTT.

This clonotype came up a few times. This chain uses TRBV24-1 with TRBJ1-1; D remains ambiguous. Germline V gene sequence: CDR1 KGHDR, CDR2 SFDVKD. V was cut by 1 base and J by 8 bases, with 7 bases left in between. The length of the CDR3 is 12 residues. The DNA for the CDR3 is TGTGCCACCAGTGATTTCTCGGGGGAAGCTTTCTTT. Amino acid sequence: CATSDFSGEAFF.

Note on this clonotype: The junction does not match germline at one end; this may be a read error. The V gene is TRBV4-1, the J gene TRBJ2-1; D gene unclear. Germline V gives CDR1 MGHRA, CDR2 YSYEKL. The CDR3 has 17 residues. CDR3 sequence (DNA): TGCGCCAGCAGCCAGAGGAGTAGCTGGAGCTCCTACATTGAGCAGTTCTTC. Translated, it gives CASSQRSSWSSYIEQFF.

The chain employs TRBV20-1 and TRBJ2-5; D is ambiguous. The CDR3 is made up of 11 amino acids. The germline V gene encodes CDR1 DFQATT and CDR2 SNEGSKA (reference sequence). The V end was cut by 6 bases, the J end by 4 bases, with 9 bases between. This CDR3 reads CSAQDLETQYF. CDR3 bases: TGCAGTGCGCAGGATTTAGAGACCCAGTACTTC.

CDR3 sequence: CASSLSGQGLDTQYF. The CDR3 DNA is TGTGCCAGCAGCTTATCAGGACAGGGATTAGATACGCAGTATTTT. V is TRBV11-2 and J is TRBJ2-3, with TRBD1 matching 8 bases. Germline trimming cut 2 bases from V and 5 bases from J; bases unmatched to any gene: 6. The CDR3 consists of 15 residues. Germline V CDR1 and CDR2: SGHAT, FQNNGV.

The chain has TRBV20-1 and TRBJ2-1; the D gene is possibly TRBD2 (5 bases). Trimming shortened V by 5 bases and J by 2 bases, and 16 bases separated the two germline ends. Germline loops: CDR1 DFQATT, CDR2 SNEGSKA (reference sequence). The CDR3 consists of 15 residues. The CDR3 DNA sequence: TGCAGTGCTTTCCTGACTAAAACCACCTACAATGAGCAGTTCTTC. It is translated as CSAFLTKTTYNEQFF.

This clonotype was counted many times. The chain carries TRBV5-1 and TRBJ2-3, with D possibly TRBD1 on 6 matching bases. There are 15 residues in the CDR3. Germline V gene lookup returns CDR1 SGHRS and CDR2 YFSETQ. The V and J ends lost 7 bases and 5 bases respectively, with 20 bases between them. CDR3 loop: CASLQGLALGDTQYF. Here the CDR3 DNA reads TGCGCCAGCCTCCAGGGGCTAGCCTTGGGAGATACGCAGTATTTT. The whole variable domain, filled in from reference TRBV5-1 and TRBJ2-3, reads KAGVTQTPRYLIKTRGQQVTLSCSPISGHRSVSWYQQTPGQGLQFLFEYFSETQRNKGNFPGRFSGRQFSNSRSEMNVSTLELGDSALYLCASLQGLALGDTQYFGPGTRLTVL.

The chain uses TRBV24-1 and TRBJ1-1, with D tentatively TRBD1 (5 bases). V lost 5 bases, J lost 6 bases, and 24 bases lay in between. The germline gives CDR1 KGHDR, CDR2 SFDVKD. The CDR3 has 17 amino acids. CDR3 coding DNA: TGTGCCACCAGTGTTCCATGCGGCGGTCAGGGCGGTTCTGAAGCTTTCTTT. This encodes CATSVPCGGQGGSEAFF.

The chain recombines TRBV4-3 with TRBJ2-1; D is undetermined. V dropped 0 bases and J dropped 5 bases, with 14 bases sitting between them. There are 16 residues in the CDR3. Germline values: CDR1 LGHNA, CDR2 YSLEER. CDR3 protein: CASSQETTTLNNEQFF. The DNA of the CDR3 is TGCGCCAGCAGCCAAGAAACTACCACTCTAAACAATGAGCAGTTCTTC.

This chain links TRBV10-2 with TRBJ2-7, with 7 positions matching TRBD1. The CDR3 totals 18 residues. Per the germline V gene, CDR1 is WSHSY and CDR2 is SAAADI. V dropped 8 bases and J dropped 2; count of bases not matched to a gene: 21. The CDR3 reads CASFRQGPFPFIPYEQYF. The CDR3 region has the DNA TGCGCCAGCTTTCGACAGGGACCCTTCCCCTTCATCCCCTACGAGCAGTACTTC.

The chain links TRBV20-1 to TRBJ2-3; 12 positions agree with TRBD2. The CDR3 consists of 20 residues. V was clipped by 6 bases and J by 2 bases; unmatched bases: 21. In germline, CDR1 is DFQATT, CDR2 SNEGSKA (reference sequence). CDR3 coding DNA: TGCAGTGCCACGCCAGGGGTCCTTCCTAGCGGGAGGGGTAACACAGATACGCAGTATTTT. Amino acid sequence: CSATPGVLPSGRGNTDTQYF.

This clonotype turned up a few times. This chain joins TRBV5-1 and TRBJ2-3, with D possibly TRBD2 on 6 matching bases. Germline CDR1 and CDR2: SGHRS and YFSETQ. The CDR3 is made up of 16 amino acids. Trimming removed 4 bases at V and 0 bases at J, with 15 bases between. CDR3 DNA: TGCGCCAGCAGCCTCCCCCTAGCGAGCAGCACAGATACGCAGTATTTT. Translation gives CASSLPLASSTDTQYF.